The 24 T cell receptor beta chains reported below all come from one sample, sequenced in a study of Ad26.COV2.S vaccination and SARS-CoV-2 variants. Treatment: some 20 received Ad26.COV2.S at low or high dose, single or two shots; 5 received placebo; per-sample allocation not given. Sampling happened 63 days after the first vaccine or placebo injection. The protocol was immunoSEQ multiplex PCR, while the TCRdb copy is restricted to in-frame clones and leaves out a portion. The sample lists more than 400,000 clones, about 92% seen once, with more than 1.5% in the top ten. The specimen comprised peripheral blood, sampled in a trial of Ad26.COV2.S vaccine versus placebo. These TCRs come from a person aged 18-60 years who received the Ad26.COV2.S COVID-19 vaccine or a placebo.

This clone turned up a few times. The rearrangement joins TRBV4-3 to TRBJ1-4; D not resolved. CDR3 size: 14 residues. The germline gives CDR1 LGHNA, CDR2 YSLEER. The V and J ends lost 0 bases and 3 bases respectively, with 5 bases between them. In nucleotides, the CDR3 is TGCGCCAGCAGCCAAGACAGGTCTAATGAAAAACTGTTTTTT. It yields the protein CASSQDRSNEKLFF.

V gene TRBV24-1 combines with J gene TRBJ2-5, with D unresolved. This CDR3 spans 12 amino acids. The V and J ends lost 8 bases and 3 bases respectively, with 9 bases between them. CDR1 and CDR2 (germline): KGHDR, SFDVKD. The CDR3 bases are TGTGCCACCACCGACGTTAAAGAGACCCAGTACTTC. Translated, it gives CATTDVKETQYF.

This chain joins TRBV29-1 and TRBJ2-5; TRBD1 or TRBD2 may be the D gene (6 bases each). Germline V gene sequence: CDR1 SQVTM, CDR2 ANQGSEA. The V end lost 7 bases, the J end lost 5 bases, and 14 bases lay between the germline ends. This CDR3 has 12 amino acids. In DNA form, the CDR3 reads TGCAGCGCGGAAGGGGGGTGGGAGACCCAGTACTTC. This encodes CSAEGGWETQYF.

The rearrangement uses TRBV19 and TRBJ1-4, with D hard to call. Germline assignment: CDR1 LNHDA and CDR2 SQIVND (reference sequence). The CDR3 spans 16 residues. V lost 6 bases and J 4 bases, leaving 18 bases between the germline ends. In DNA, the CDR3 is TGTGCCAGTAGAAAGAACCGGGCCTACCTTAATGAAAAACTGTTTTTT. Translating it yields CASRKNRAYLNEKLFF.

The chain has TRBV11-2 and TRBJ2-7, with 7 bases identical to TRBD1. Germline V gene sequence: CDR1 SGHAT, CDR2 FQNNGV. Germline trimming cut 0 bases from V and 6 bases from J; bases unmatched to any gene: 5. This CDR3 has 14 amino acids. DNA of the CDR3: TGTGCCAGCAGCTTAGACCCAGGGGGTCTCGAGCAGTACTTC. Translating gives CASSLDPGGLEQYF.

This CDR3 is CASSQEDRSRVEKLFF. The CDR3 nucleotides read TGTGCCAGCAGCCAGGAAGACAGGTCTAGGGTTGAAAAACTGTTTTTT. The chain carries TRBV3-1 (or the pseudogene TRBV3-2) and TRBJ1-4; possible D gene TRBD1, 6 bases. The CDR3 spans 16 residues. Trimming pared 3 bases from V and 7 bases from J, leaving 18 bases between. CDR1 LGHDT and CDR2 YNNKEL come from the germline V gene (reference sequence).

This clone was seen a handful of times. The chain joins TRBV4-3 to TRBJ1-6, with no clear D. The germline CDR1 and CDR2 sequences are LGHNA and YSLEER. V lost 5 bases and J lost 0, with 5 bases in between. The CDR3 has 14 amino acids. The CDR3 coding sequence is TGCGCCAGCAGCGCGAGCTCCTATAATTCACCCCTCCACTTT. Translation gives CASSASSYNSPLHF.

The rearrangement joins TRBV2 to TRBJ1-2; weak D call: TRBD1 (5 bases). Germline lookup yields CDR1 SNHLY and CDR2 FYNNEI. V was cut by 6 bases and J by 2 bases, with 28 bases left in between. This CDR3 spans 19 amino acids. The CDR3 DNA is TGTGCCAGCAGACCACGGGGCTCAACAGGATTTGGGAGGAACTATGGCTACACCTTC. Its translation: CASRPRGSTGFGRNYGYTF.

The chain has TRBV2 and TRBJ1-3; 7 positions match TRBD1. V lost 7 bases, J lost 3 bases, and 6 bases stayed unmatched. Germline V gene data show CDR1 as SNHLY and CDR2 as FYNNEI. This CDR3 comprises 14 residues. DNA for the CDR3: TGTGCCAGCAAAACAGGGGCGGTTGGAAACACCATATATTTT. Protein sequence: CASKTGAVGNTIYF.

The V call is TRBV15, the J call TRBJ2-5; 9 nucleotides match TRBD2. The germline gives CDR1 LNHNV, CDR2 YYDKDF (reference sequence). J was trimmed by 5 bases and V by 5 bases; bases with no gene match: 3. This CDR3 region has 13 residues. The CDR3 protein is CATSLAGWETQYF. CDR3 nucleotide sequence: TGTGCCACCAGCCTAGCGGGGTGGGAGACCCAGTACTTC.

The chain uses TRBV5-5 and TRBJ2-2; 7 nucleotides agree with TRBD2. V trimming: 3 bases; J trimming: 3 bases; junction bases outside the gene matches: 8. Germline V gene data show CDR1 as SGHKS and CDR2 as YYEKEE (reference sequence). The CDR3 is 16 residues long. DNA for the CDR3: TGTGCCAGCAGCTCTTCCGGGACTACCCACACCGGGGAGCTGTTTTTT. Protein sequence: CASSSSGTTHTGELFF. Full variable domain (missing parts from reference TRBV5-5 and TRBJ2-2): DAGVTQSPTHLIKTRGQQVTLRCSPISGHKSVSWYQQVLGQGPQFIFQYYEKEERGRGNFPDRFSARQFPNYSSELNVNALLLGDSALYLCASSSSGTTHTGELFFGEGSRLTVL.

The gene calls are TRBV11-3 and TRBJ2-7, with D hard to call. V dropped 1 base and J dropped 1 base, with 8 bases sitting between them. CDR1 is SGHNT, CDR2 YENEEA, per germline. This CDR3 spans 14 amino acids. The CDR3 reads CASSLGPNSYEQYF. CDR3 bases: TGTGCCAGCAGCTTAGGCCCGAATTCCTACGAGCAGTACTTC.

The rearrangement links TRBV6-1 to TRBJ1-5; 7 nucleotides agree with TRBD1. CDR3 length equals 16 residues. V lost 0 bases to trimming and J lost 6 bases; unmatched junction nucleotides: 8. The germline V gene encodes CDR1 MNHNS and CDR2 SASEGT. For the CDR3, the DNA is TGTGCCAGCAGTGAAGCGGTCTCTCAGGGGGGTCAGCCCCAGCATTTT. It is translated as CASSEAVSQGGQPQHF.

The chain has TRBV27 and TRBJ2-1, with 9 nucleotides matching TRBD1. CDR3 length: 17 residues. V lost 5 bases, J lost 11 bases, and 19 bases stayed unmatched. Per germline, CDR1 MNHEY and CDR2 SMNVEV (reference sequence). The CDR3 bases are TGTGCCAGCAGTCACCGCGGGCCGGGACAGGGTTTTATTAAGCAGTTCTTC. As protein: CASSHRGPGQGFIKQFF.

This sequence joins TRBV5-1 and TRBJ1-2; 7 bases match TRBD1. Trimming at V came to 2 bases and at J to 1 base, leaving 11 bases not matched to a gene. Germline CDR1 and CDR2: SGHRS and YFSETQ. The CDR3 extends over 17 amino acids. In DNA form, the CDR3 reads TGCGCCAGCAGCTTAAGAACAGGGGACAGACATAACTATGGCTACACCTTC. Translated, it gives CASSLRTGDRHNYGYTF.

The chain carries TRBV2 and TRBJ1-4, with 7 bases identical to TRBD1. CDR1 and CDR2 (germline): SNHLY, FYNNEI. The CDR3 length is 15 residues. V lost 10 bases and J lost 3; bases outside the gene matches: 11. DNA for the CDR3: TGTGCCACATCCAGACAGGGAGCTTCTAATGAAAAACTGTTTTTT. Protein: CATSRQGASNEKLFF.

J is TRBJ2-6 and V is TRBV30; D unclear. The CDR3 sequence is 12 residues long. The ends were cut back, 2 bases at V and 4 bases at J, with 3 bases in the middle. Germline CDR1 GTSNPN, CDR2 SVGIG (reference sequence). The CDR3 reads CAWSTGANVLTF. The CDR3 nucleotides are TGTGCCTGGAGTACCGGGGCCAACGTCCTGACTTTC.

This chain's CDR3 is CAISELGTETYNEQFF. The CDR3 DNA follows: TGTGCCATCAGTGAGTTGGGGACAGAAACCTACAATGAGCAGTTCTTC. The chain recombines TRBV10-3 with TRBJ2-1; 7 bases fit TRBD1. CDR3 length: 16 residues. The trim removed 1 base at V and 2 bases at J, leaving 5 bases unmatched. Germline V gives CDR1 ENHRY, CDR2 SYGVKD.

The rearrangement uses TRBV7-2 and TRBJ1-1; tentative D call: TRBD1 (6 bases). The CDR3 is 15 amino acids. Germline loops: CDR1 SGHTA, CDR2 FQGNSA. With 5 bases removed from V and 1 base from J, the gap between germline ends came to 14 bases. For the CDR3, the DNA is TGTGCCAGCAGCCCTGACGGGGGCCGGAACACTGAAGCTTTCTTT. Translation gives CASSPDGGRNTEAFF.

In DNA, the CDR3 is TGCAGCGTTGAAGATCTCGGACAGGGCAACAAAAAAACGAACACCGGGGAGCTGTTTTTT. Its protein product is CSVEDLGQGNKKTNTGELFF. The chain joins TRBV29-1 to TRBJ2-2; 8 positions match TRBD1. Germline CDR1 and CDR2: SQVTM and ANQGSEA. Trimming cost V 0 bases and J 0 bases; bases outside gene matches: 15. The CDR3 length is 20 residues.

This clone occurred a few times. The rearrangement joins TRBV28 to TRBJ1-5; D not resolved. CDR3 length: 15 amino acids. Germline V lookup: CDR1 MDHEN, CDR2 SYDVKM. V gave up 6 bases and J gave up 2 bases, with 14 bases separating them. Here the CDR3 reads CASRYGVGGNQPQHF. CDR3 DNA: TGTGCCAGCAGATACGGAGTCGGGGGCAATCAGCCCCAGCATTTT.

The rearrangement joins TRBV25-1 to TRBJ2-7; possibly TRBD1 for D (6 bases). V shed 4 bases and J shed 5 bases, with 21 bases lying between them. CDR1 is MGHDK and CDR2 is SYGVNS in the germline V gene. The CDR3 is made up of 16 amino acids. The CDR3 loop is CASSGAGARFLDEQYF. DNA of the CDR3: TGTGCCAGCAGTGGGGCAGGGGCCCGATTCTTGGACGAGCAGTACTTC.

The CDR3 protein is CASSHGLYTDTQYF. The CDR3 bases are TGTGCCAGCAGCCACGGCCTGTACACAGATACGCAGTATTTT. The chain employs TRBV6-2 or TRBV6-3 and TRBJ2-3; no definite D call. The V end lost 6 bases, the J end lost 2 bases, and 12 bases lay between the germline ends. CDR3 length equals 14 residues. Per the germline V gene, CDR1 is MNHEY and CDR2 is SVGEGT.

The chain is built from TRBV11-2 and TRBJ1-2; no clear D. CDR1 is SGHAT and CDR2 is FQNNGV in the germline V gene. The CDR3 is 13 amino acids. The ends were cut back, 0 bases at V and 4 bases at J, with 6 bases in the middle. DNA for the CDR3: TGTGCCAGCAGCTTAGAGGGGATCTATGGCTACACCTTC. Translation gives CASSLEGIYGYTF.